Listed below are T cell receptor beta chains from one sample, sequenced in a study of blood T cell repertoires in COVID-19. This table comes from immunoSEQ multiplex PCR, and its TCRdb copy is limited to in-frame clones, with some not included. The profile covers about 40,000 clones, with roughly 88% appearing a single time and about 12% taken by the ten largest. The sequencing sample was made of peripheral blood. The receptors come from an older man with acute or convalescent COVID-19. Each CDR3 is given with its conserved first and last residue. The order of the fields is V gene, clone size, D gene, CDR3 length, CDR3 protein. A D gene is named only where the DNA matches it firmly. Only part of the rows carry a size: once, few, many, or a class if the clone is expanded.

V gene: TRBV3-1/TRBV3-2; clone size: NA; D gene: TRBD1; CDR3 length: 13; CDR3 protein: CASSRDRVFGYTF
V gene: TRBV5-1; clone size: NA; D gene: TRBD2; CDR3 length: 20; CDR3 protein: CASRTPGLAGGPGRTDTQYF
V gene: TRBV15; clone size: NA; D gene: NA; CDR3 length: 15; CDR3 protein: CATSGRGAGANVLTF
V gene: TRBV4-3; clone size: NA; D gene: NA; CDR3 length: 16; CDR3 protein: CASSQDVRAGNYGYTF
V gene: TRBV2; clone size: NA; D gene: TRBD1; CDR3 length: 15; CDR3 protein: CASRSRDRVPYEQYF
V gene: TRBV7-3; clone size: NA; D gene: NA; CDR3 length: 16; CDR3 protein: CASSRTALSGANVLTF
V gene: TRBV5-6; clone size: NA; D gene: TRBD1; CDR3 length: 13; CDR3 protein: CASSIQGATPLVF
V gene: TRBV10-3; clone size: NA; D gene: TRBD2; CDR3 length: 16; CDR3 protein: CAIRRTSGRDTDTQYF
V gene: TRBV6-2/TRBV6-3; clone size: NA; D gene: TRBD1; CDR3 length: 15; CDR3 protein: CASSVLQGARYGYTF
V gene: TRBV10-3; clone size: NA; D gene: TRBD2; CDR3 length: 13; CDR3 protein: CAIGLAGGNEQFF
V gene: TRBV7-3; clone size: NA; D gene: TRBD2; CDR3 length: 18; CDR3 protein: CASSPGLAGRRSYNEQFF
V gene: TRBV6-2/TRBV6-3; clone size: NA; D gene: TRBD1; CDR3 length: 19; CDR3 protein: CASSYSNDRGRLGNTEAFF
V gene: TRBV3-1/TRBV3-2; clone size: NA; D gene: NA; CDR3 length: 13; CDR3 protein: CASSQDRGQPQHF
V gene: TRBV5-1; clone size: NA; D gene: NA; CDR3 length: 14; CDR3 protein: CASSLEWGGYEQYF
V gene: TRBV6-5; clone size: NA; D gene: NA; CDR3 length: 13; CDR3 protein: CASRLTGSGGYTF
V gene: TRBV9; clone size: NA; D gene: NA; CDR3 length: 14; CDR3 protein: CASSVDSSTDTQYF
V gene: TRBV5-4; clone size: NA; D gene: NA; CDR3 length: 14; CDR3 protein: CASSLRPKGGEQYF
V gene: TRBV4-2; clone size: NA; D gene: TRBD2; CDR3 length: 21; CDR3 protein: CASSQDRKLAGGPSSYNEQFF
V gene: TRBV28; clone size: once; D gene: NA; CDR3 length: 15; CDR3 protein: CASSSPPDSSYEQYF
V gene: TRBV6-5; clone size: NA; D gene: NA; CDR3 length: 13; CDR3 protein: CASSYGRNQPQHF
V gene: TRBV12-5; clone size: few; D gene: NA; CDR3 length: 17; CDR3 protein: CASGLGVRGGRYNEQFF
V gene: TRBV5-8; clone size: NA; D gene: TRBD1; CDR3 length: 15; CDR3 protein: CASSFLQGATDTQYF
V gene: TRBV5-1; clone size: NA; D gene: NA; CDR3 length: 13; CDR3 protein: CASSSQGGETQYF
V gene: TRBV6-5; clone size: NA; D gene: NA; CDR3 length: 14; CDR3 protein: CASSRDGSSYEQYF
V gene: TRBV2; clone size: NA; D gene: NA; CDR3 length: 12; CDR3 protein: CASSEEGPPLHF
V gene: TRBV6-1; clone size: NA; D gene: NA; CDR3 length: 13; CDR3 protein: CASSEPQGRDAFF
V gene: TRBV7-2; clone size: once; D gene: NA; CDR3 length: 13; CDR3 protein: CASSPIFGGELFF
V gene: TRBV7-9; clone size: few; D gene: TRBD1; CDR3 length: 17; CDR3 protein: CASSLRTGLATNEKLFF
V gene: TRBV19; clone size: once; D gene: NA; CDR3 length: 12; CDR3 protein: CASSGRGYEQYF
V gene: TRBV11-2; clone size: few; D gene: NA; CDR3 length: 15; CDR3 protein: CASSPGGGKNEKLFF
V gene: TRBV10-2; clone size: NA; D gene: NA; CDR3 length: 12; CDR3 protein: CATLGRNEKLFF
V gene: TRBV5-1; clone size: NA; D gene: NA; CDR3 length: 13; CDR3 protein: CASSFGGGQPQHF
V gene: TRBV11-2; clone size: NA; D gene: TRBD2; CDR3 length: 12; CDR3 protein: CASTQGLQPGFF
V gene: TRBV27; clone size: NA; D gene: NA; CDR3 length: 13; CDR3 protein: CASSLRSGRGYTF
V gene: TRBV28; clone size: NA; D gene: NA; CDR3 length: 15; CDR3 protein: CASVSTSRSYNEQFF
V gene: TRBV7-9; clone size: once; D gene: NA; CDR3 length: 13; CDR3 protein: CASSLGAGIEQFF
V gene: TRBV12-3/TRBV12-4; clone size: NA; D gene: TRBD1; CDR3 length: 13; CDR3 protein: CASNQGQSRGYTF
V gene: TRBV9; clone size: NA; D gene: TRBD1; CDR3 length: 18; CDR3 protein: CASSVGGGQGAGDTEAFF
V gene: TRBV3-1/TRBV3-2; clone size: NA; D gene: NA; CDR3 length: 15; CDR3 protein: CASSPEGGRDTEAFF
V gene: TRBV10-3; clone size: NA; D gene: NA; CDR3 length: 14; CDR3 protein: CAISESSREDGYTF
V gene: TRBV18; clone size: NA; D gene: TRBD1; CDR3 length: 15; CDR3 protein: CASSPRDSPPYGYTF
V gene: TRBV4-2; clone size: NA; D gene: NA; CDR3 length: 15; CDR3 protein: CASSQGDPTIYEQYF
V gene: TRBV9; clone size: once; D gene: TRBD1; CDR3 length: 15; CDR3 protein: CASSYSAGGSTEAFF
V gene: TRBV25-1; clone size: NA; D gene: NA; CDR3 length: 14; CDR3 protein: CASSEHTMANTIYF
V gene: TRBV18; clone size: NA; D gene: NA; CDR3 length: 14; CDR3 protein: CASSPRREDYGYTF
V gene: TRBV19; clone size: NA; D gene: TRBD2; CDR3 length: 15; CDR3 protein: CASIRTGGPSYEQFF
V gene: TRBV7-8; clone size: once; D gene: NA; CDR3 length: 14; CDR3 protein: CASSLEDSPYEQYF
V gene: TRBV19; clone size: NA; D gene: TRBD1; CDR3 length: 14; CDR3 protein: CASRAYRGTSGYTF
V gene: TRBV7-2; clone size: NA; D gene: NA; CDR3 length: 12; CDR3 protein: CASSPYNSPLHF
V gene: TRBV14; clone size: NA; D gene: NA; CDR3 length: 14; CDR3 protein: CASSPRDTLFEAFF
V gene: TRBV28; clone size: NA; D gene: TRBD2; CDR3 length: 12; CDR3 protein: CASTSGGNEQFF
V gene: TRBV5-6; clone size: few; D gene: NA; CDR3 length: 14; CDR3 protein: CASSPRQYAGGYTF
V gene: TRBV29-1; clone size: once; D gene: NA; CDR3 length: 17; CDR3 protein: CSVFAEGLFRGDYGQYF
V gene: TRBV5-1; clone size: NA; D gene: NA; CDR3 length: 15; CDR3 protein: CASSWTQIIGETQYF
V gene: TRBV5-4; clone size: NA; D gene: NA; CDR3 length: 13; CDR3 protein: CASSFPEVNEQFF
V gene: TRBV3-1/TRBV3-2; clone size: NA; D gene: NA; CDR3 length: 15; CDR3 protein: CASSQDHSPGNEQFF
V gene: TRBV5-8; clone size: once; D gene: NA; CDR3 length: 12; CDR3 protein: CASRFSGDGYTF
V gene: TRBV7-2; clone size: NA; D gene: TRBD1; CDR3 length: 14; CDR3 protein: CASSPRTGRTEAFF
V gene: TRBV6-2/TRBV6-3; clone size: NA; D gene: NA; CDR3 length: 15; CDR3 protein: CASSPATAGNQPQHF
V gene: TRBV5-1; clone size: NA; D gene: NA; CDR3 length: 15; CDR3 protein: CATTIGTPSSYEQYF